A single sample is the source of the 10 T cell receptor beta chains below, sequenced in a study of shared clonotypes between healthy human individuals. Positive CCR7 selection of CD45RO-negative cells yielded the naive CD8 cells, and terminally differentiated effector memory CD45RA+ cells were excluded. Sequencing used immunoSEQ multiplex PCR; TCRdb keeps in-frame clones, though not all of them. The sample has about 1,800,000 clones, less than 95% seen once. The sample consisted of naive CD8+ T cells sorted from blood. The source of these receptors is a young man in good health.

Regarding this clone: Additional DNA sequences in this sample encode the identical CDR3. The rearrangement joins TRBV4-1 to TRBJ2-7, with D perhaps assigned TRBD1 or TRBD2 (7 bases each). This CDR3 is built from 15 residues. Looked up from germline, CDR1 is MGHRA and CDR2 is YSYEKL. V dropped 4 bases and J dropped 2 bases, with 15 bases sitting between them. The chain's CDR3 is CASSLGGDSAYEQYF. Here the CDR3 DNA reads TGCGCCAGCAGCCTAGGGGGGGACAGCGCCTACGAGCAGTACTTC.

The V and J genes are TRBV7-3 and TRBJ2-3; 7 nucleotides match TRBD2. CDR3 length equals 14 residues. CDR1 and CDR2 (germline): SGHTA, FQGTGA. Trimming took 5 bases from V and 5 from J; bases not matched to a gene: 7. CDR3 bases: TGTGCCAGCAGCCCTGGCGGGGGTGGAGATACGCAGTATTTT. Protein: CASSPGGGGDTQYF.

CDR3 nucleotides: TGTGCCAGCAGCCCTTACAACAGGGGGCGCGTGGGGAACACTGAAGCTTTCTTT. This encodes CASSPYNRGRVGNTEAFF. The chain links TRBV5-5 to TRBJ1-1; 9 positions match TRBD1. Germline trimming cut 4 bases from V and 1 base from J; bases unmatched to any gene: 14. This CDR3 has 18 residues. The germline gives CDR1 SGHKS, CDR2 YYEKEE (reference sequence).

Written as DNA, the CDR3 is TGTGCCAGCAGCCAAGATCTAGAGACCCAGTACTTC. This gives the protein CASSQDLETQYF. This chain links TRBV7-2 with TRBJ2-5; D ambiguous. Between the trimmed V and J ends, which lost 5 bases and 4 bases, there was a span of 8 bases. Per the germline V gene, CDR1 is SGHTA and CDR2 is FQGNSA. The CDR3 length is 12 residues.

CDR3 nucleotides: TGTGCCAGCAGCTATGCGACAACCTATGGCTACACCTTC. Its translation: CASSYATTYGYTF. This chain uses TRBV7-9 with TRBJ1-2, with D uncertain. The CDR3 covers 13 residues. Germline values: CDR1 SEHNR, CDR2 FQNEAQ (reference sequence). Trimming shortened V by 4 bases and J by 4 bases, and 10 bases separated the two germline ends.

V gene TRBV4-3 combines with J gene TRBJ2-1; 9 bases fit TRBD2. From germline, CDR1 is LGHNA and CDR2 YSLEER. V was clipped by 0 bases and J by 14 bases; unmatched bases: 8. CDR3 length: 14 amino acids. The CDR3 DNA reads TGCGCCAGCAGCCAAGATCTCCTAGCGGGAAACGAGTTCTTC. Its protein is CASSQDLLAGNEFF.

This clone was observed a single time. The rearrangement links TRBV7-9 to TRBJ1-6, with D hard to call. V was cut by 4 bases and J by 0 bases, with 10 bases left in between. The CDR3 covers 16 residues. CDR1 is SEHNR and CDR2 is FQNEAQ in the germline V gene (reference sequence). The CDR3 region has the DNA TGTGCCAGCAGCTCGTCCGCGAGCTCCTATAATTCACCCCTCCACTTT. This gives the protein CASSSSASSYNSPLHF.

The chain carries TRBV7-3 and TRBJ2-1; 8 nucleotides match TRBD2. The trim removed 1 base at V and 6 bases at J, leaving 5 bases unmatched. The germline V gene has CDR1 SGHTA and CDR2 FQGTGA. CDR3 length equals 15 residues. CDR3 amino acids: CASSLNSGELNEQFF. CDR3 sequence (DNA): TGTGCCAGCAGCTTAAATAGCGGGGAACTCAATGAGCAGTTCTTC.

The CDR3: CASSLRIYTDTQYF. CDR3 DNA sequence: TGTGCCAGCAGCTTGCGGATTTACACAGATACGCAGTATTTT. The V and J genes are TRBV7-2 and TRBJ2-3; D gene unclear. The germline gives CDR1 SGHTA, CDR2 FQGNSA. There are 14 residues in the CDR3. V was clipped by 3 bases and J by 2 bases, with 9 bases between them.

The chain employs TRBV4-1 and TRBJ1-1, with D unclear. Trimming left V 0 bases short and J 6 bases short, with 20 bases between. Looked up from germline, CDR1 is MGHRA and CDR2 is YSYEKL. CDR3 size: 17 residues. The DNA of the CDR3 is TGCGCCAGCAGCCAAGATCAAGGCAGCTCCTGGGTACCTGAAGCTTTCTTT. The encoded protein is CASSQDQGSSWVPEAFF.